Below, 31 T cell receptor beta chains from the same sample are listed, as sequenced in a study of blood T cell repertoires in COVID-19. Assay: immunoSEQ multiplex PCR; the TCRdb copy retains only in-frame clones and omits some. The sample shows some 200,000 clones, roughly four fifths of them seen only once. Material for sequencing was peripheral blood. Receptors originate from a man aged 30 to 39 with active or convalescent COVID-19.

Of note for this clone: Other DNA variants within this sample encode the same CDR3. The genes are TRBV3-1 (or the pseudogene TRBV3-2) and TRBJ2-3; maybe TRBD2 (5 bases). CDR3 size: 13 residues. Germline assignment: CDR1 LGHDT and CDR2 YNNKEL (reference sequence). V dropped 6 bases and J dropped 6 bases, with 13 bases sitting between them. The CDR3 DNA sequence: TGTGCCAGCAGTCGTTTCGGGGAGGATACGCAGTATTTT. Protein product: CASSRFGEDTQYF.

The chain combines TRBV12-5 with TRBJ2-1; a weak D match, TRBD2 (5 bases). The CDR3 has 14 amino acids. V was trimmed by 8 bases and J by 0 bases, leaving 11 bases between them. Germline CDR1 LGHNT, CDR2 FRNRAP. The CDR3 spells CASSRGSSYNEQFF. In DNA, the CDR3 is TGTGCTAGTAGTCGAGGGAGCTCCTACAATGAGCAGTTCTTC. Variable domain in full (rest from reference TRBV12-5 and TRBJ2-1): DARVTQTPRHKVTEMGQEVTMRCQPILGHNTVFWYRQTMMQGLELLAYFRNRAPLDDSGMPKDRFSAEMPDATLATLKIQPSEPRDSAVYFCASSRGSSYNEQFFGPGTRLTVL.

The chain combines TRBV4-2 with TRBJ2-3; D may be TRBD1 (6 bases). This CDR3 spans 15 amino acids. Germline CDR1 is LGHNA and CDR2 is YNFKEQ. Deletions cut 4 bases from V and 6 bases from J, with 17 bases between. The CDR3 DNA reads as TGTGCCAGCAGCCGCCAGGGGATTGAGACGGATACGCAGTATTTT. Its translation: CASSRQGIETDTQYF.

This clone has ten or more counts. The chain is built from TRBV2 and TRBJ2-7, with D possibly matching TRBD2 (5 bases). V was cut by 4 bases and J by 2 bases, with 12 bases left in between. Germline CDR1 and CDR2: SNHLY and FYNNEI. The CDR3 runs to 14 residues. CDR3 amino acids: CASSVTRPAYEQYV. Written as DNA, the CDR3 is TGTGCCAGCAGTGTAACTAGACCTGCCTACGAGCAGTACGTC.

This chain joins TRBV4-1 and TRBJ2-1; D is perhaps TRBD2 (5 bases). The germline V gene has CDR1 MGHRA and CDR2 YSYEKL. CDR3 size: 16 residues. Trimming left V 1 base short and J 4 bases short, with 14 bases between. CDR3 nucleotide sequence: TGCGCCAGCAGCCAAGCTCCGGGATACGCGTACAATGAGCAGTTCTTC. This sequence encodes CASSQAPGYAYNEQFF.

This clone was seen only a few times. The chain uses TRBV5-1 and TRBJ1-2; D might be TRBD1 (5 bases). V gave up 4 bases and J gave up 2 bases, with 9 bases separating them. Germline V gene sequence: CDR1 SGHRS, CDR2 YFSETQ. This CDR3 region has 13 residues. As DNA, the CDR3 is TGCGCCAGCAGCGAGGACACCAACTATGGCTACACCTTC. This sequence encodes CASSEDTNYGYTF.

This sequence joins TRBV6-5 and TRBJ1-2; no definite D call. CDR1 and CDR2 from the germline V gene are MNHEY and SVGAGI. Trimming left V 8 bases short and J 2 bases short, with 6 bases between. CDR3 length: 11 residues. The CDR3 region has the DNA TGTGCCAGCGCGCGAAACTATGGCTACACCTTC. As protein: CASARNYGYTF.

The chain uses TRBV12-3 or TRBV12-4 and TRBJ2-1; a weak D match, TRBD1 (6 bases). The CDR3 runs to 12 residues. Trimming shortened V by 6 bases and J by 15 bases, and 18 bases separated the two germline ends. CDR3 region: CASSFGRDIPFF. CDR3 coding DNA: TGTGCCAGCAGCTTCGGCCGGGACATACCGTTCTTC.

CDR3: CASSPRGQGSNSPLHF. The CDR3 DNA is TGTGCCAGCAGCCCCCGCGGACAGGGGAGTAATTCACCCCTCCACTTT. This sequence joins TRBV9 and TRBJ1-6; 9 bases are a match to TRBD1. This CDR3 region has 16 residues. Germline trimming cut 4 bases from V and 6 bases from J; bases unmatched to any gene: 8. Germline V lookup: CDR1 SGDLS, CDR2 YYNGEE.

This clone has just a few counts. The chain links TRBV6-5 to TRBJ1-6; possible D gene TRBD1, 6 bases. This CDR3 contains 14 residues. V was shortened by 6 bases and J by 10 bases, with 16 bases between the two germline ends. Germline CDR1 reads MNHEY; CDR2 reads SVGAGI. The CDR3 is CASSGRGGNSPLHF. CDR3 DNA: TGTGCCAGCAGCGGCCGGGGGGGCAACTCACCCCTCCACTTT.

This sequence joins TRBV29-1 and TRBJ2-3; possibly TRBD1 for D (5 bases). Germline CDR1 SQVTM, CDR2 ANQGSEA. V was pared by 2 bases and J by 2 bases, with 20 bases between. The CDR3 is 17 amino acids. The CDR3, as DNA: TGCAGCGTTGAATCTTGGGAAGGGGCCTTGGCCACAGATACGCAGTATTTT. This translates into CSVESWEGALATDTQYF.

The chain is built from TRBV12-5 and TRBJ2-7; 10 bases are shared with TRBD1. The V gene end was trimmed by 1 base and the J gene end by 2 bases; junction bases not matched to a gene: 5. The germline V gene has CDR1 LGHNT and CDR2 FRNRAP. The CDR3 loop spans 16 amino acids. CDR3 nucleotides: TGTGCTAGTGGTTTGGGAGGGACAGGGGACGCCTACGAGCAGTACTTC. Protein sequence: CASGLGGTGDAYEQYF.

The genes are TRBV10-3 and TRBJ2-1; 7 bases match TRBD2. V lost 4 bases, J lost 6 bases, and 12 bases stayed unmatched. This CDR3 spans 16 amino acids. Germline V gene lookup returns CDR1 ENHRY and CDR2 SYGVKD. For the CDR3, the DNA is TGTGCCATCAGTGTGCAACCCAGCGGGAAGGTCAATGAGCAGTTCTTC. This gives the protein CAISVQPSGKVNEQFF.

V is TRBV7-9 and J is TRBJ1-4; D call uncertain. Trimming stripped 3 bases from V and 5 bases from J, with 10 bases between. The CDR3 loop spans 14 amino acids. The germline CDR1 and CDR2 sequences are SEHNR and FQNEAQ (reference sequence). The CDR3, as DNA: TGTGCCAGCAGCTTCAGGTCGGGAAATGAAAAACTGTTTTTT. Translated, it gives CASSFRSGNEKLFF.

V and J are TRBV19 and TRBJ1-2; D not certain. The V gene's germline CDR1 is LNHDA and CDR2 SQIVND (reference sequence). The CDR3 has 14 amino acids. V lost 7 bases and J 0 bases, leaving 12 bases between the germline ends. The CDR3 DNA is TGTGCCAGTACCCCAAGCGGAGCTAACTATGGCTACACCTTC. It yields the protein CASTPSGANYGYTF.

This chain joins TRBV19 and TRBJ1-2; D perhaps matches TRBD1 (6 bases). V dropped 9 bases and J dropped 3 bases, with 14 bases sitting between them. CDR3 length equals 13 residues. Germline V gene data show CDR1 as LNHDA and CDR2 as SQIVND (reference sequence). DNA of the CDR3: TGTGCCAGCTGGGGGCCAGGGTACTATGGCTACACCTTC. Protein sequence: CASWGPGYYGYTF.

V gene TRBV5-5 combines with J gene TRBJ1-1; TRBD1 matches 7 bases. Germline CDR1 is SGHKS and CDR2 is YYEKEE (reference sequence). The CDR3 spans 15 residues. V lost 3 bases to trimming and J lost 2 bases; unmatched junction nucleotides: 7. CDR3 protein: CASSSRQGDNTEAFF. The CDR3 bases are TGTGCCAGCAGCTCACGTCAGGGGGATAACACTGAAGCTTTCTTT.

The rearrangement joins TRBV30 to TRBJ2-2; tentatively, D is TRBD2 (5 bases). The CDR3 runs to 14 residues. CDR1 and CDR2 (germline): GTSNPN, SVGIG (reference sequence). With 4 bases removed from V and 1 base from J, the gap between germline ends came to 10 bases. CDR3 sequence (DNA): TGTGCCTGGAATCATGGAGGGAACACCGGGGAGCTGTTTTTT. It encodes CAWNHGGNTGELFF.

This clone was picked up one time. The genes are TRBV29-1 and TRBJ1-2; D unresolved. Trimming stripped 7 bases from V and 4 bases from J, with 16 bases between. Looked up from germline, CDR1 is SQVTM and CDR2 is ANQGSEA. This CDR3 has 13 amino acids. This CDR3 is CSAQVGRSYGYTF. The CDR3 coding sequence is TGCAGCGCCCAGGTGGGCAGGTCCTATGGCTACACCTTC.

The chain has TRBV21-1 and TRBJ1-1; the table gives TRBD1 as D, unverified against the DNA. TRBV21-1 is a recognized pseudogene. The CDR3 runs 20 residues. CDR3 sequence reads: CASEVPSRLRDRGEYTEAFF. In DNA form, the CDR3 reads TGTGCCAGCGAAGTCCCTAGCCGTCTCCGGGACAGGGGGGAGTACACTGAAGCTTTCTTT.

CDR3 DNA: TGTGCCACCAGCAGAGTAACGGGTCAAGAGACCCAGTACTTC. Protein: CATSRVTGQETQYF. The chain carries TRBV15 and TRBJ2-5; D gene ambiguous. With 1 base removed from V and 2 bases from J, the gap between germline ends came to 8 bases. The CDR3 sequence is 14 residues long. Germline CDR1 is LNHNV and CDR2 is YYDKDF (reference sequence).

This clone was seen just once. V and J are TRBV19 and TRBJ1-4, with D possibly matching TRBD1 (6 bases). This CDR3 is built from 15 residues. CDR1 LNHDA and CDR2 SQIVND come from the germline V gene (reference sequence). Trimming shortened V by 7 bases and J by 7 bases, and 19 bases separated the two germline ends. CDR3 sequence: CASIRREGGGEKLFF. For the CDR3, the DNA is TGTGCCAGTATCAGACGGGAAGGGGGGGGTGAAAAACTGTTTTTT. The full variable domain, rest sourced from reference TRBV19 and TRBJ1-4, is DGGITQSPKYLFRKEGQNVTLSCEQNLNHDAMYWYRQDPGQGLRLIYYSQIVNDFQKGDIAEGYSVSREKKESFPLTVTSAQKNPTAFYLCASIRREGGGEKLFFGSGTQLSVL.

This clone was seen more than once but under ten times. This rearrangement joins TRBV5-4 to TRBJ2-3; D is possibly TRBD1 (5 bases). The CDR3 extends over 14 amino acids. V was trimmed by 1 base and J by 8 bases, leaving 14 bases between them. Germline assignment: CDR1 SGHNT and CDR2 YYREEE (reference sequence). The CDR3 here is CASSLRQGGGTQYF. The CDR3 nucleotides are TGTGCCAGCAGCTTGCGGCAGGGTGGTGGTACGCAGTATTTT. The variable domain in full, with the rest retrieved from reference TRBV5-4 and TRBJ2-3, is ETGVTQSPTHLIKTRGQQVTLRCSSQSGHNTVSWYQQALGQGPQFIFQYYREEENGRGNFPPRFSGLQFPNYSSELNVNALELDDSALYLCASSLRQGGGTQYFGPGTRLTVL.

V usage is TRBV7-2 and J usage is TRBJ1-5; 9 nucleotides align to TRBD1. This CDR3 has 13 residues. The trim removed 6 bases at V and 6 bases at J, leaving 3 bases unmatched. Looked up from germline, CDR1 is SGHTA and CDR2 is FQGNSA. CDR3 sequence: CASSYRGLQPQHF. CDR3 DNA sequence: TGTGCCAGCAGTTACAGGGGGCTTCAGCCCCAGCATTTT.

This clone is a singleton in its sample. The chain has TRBV3-1 (or the pseudogene TRBV3-2) and TRBJ1-1; 7 bases are shared with TRBD1. Trimming took 3 bases from V and 5 from J; bases not matched to a gene: 12. Germline V gene lookup returns CDR1 LGHDT and CDR2 YNNKEL (reference sequence). CDR3 length: 16 amino acids. For the CDR3, the DNA is TGTGCCAGCAGCCACGACAGGGACAGCAAAAAGACTGAAGCTTTCTTT. It translates to CASSHDRDSKKTEAFF.

J is TRBJ2-6 and V is TRBV24-1, with a weak D call TRBD2 (5 bases). Trimming left V 7 bases short and J 0 bases short, with 9 bases between. This CDR3 contains 15 residues. CDR1 is KGHDR, CDR2 SFDVKD, per germline. The chain's CDR3 is CATSAGPSGANVLTF. The CDR3, as DNA: TGTGCCACCAGCGCGGGTCCCTCTGGGGCCAACGTCCTGACTTTC.

The gene calls are TRBV21-1 and TRBJ2-5; no DNA check was done on the table's D call, TRBD1. TRBV21-1 represents a pseudogene. The CDR3 loop spans 16 amino acids. The CDR3 DNA sequence: TGTGCCAGCAGCGGGGCCAGCCCATCTACCCAAGAGACCCAGTACTTC. This sequence encodes CASSGASPSTQETQYF.

The chain recombines TRBV9 with TRBJ1-6; the D is unclear. CDR3 size: 16 residues. Germline CDR1 SGDLS, CDR2 YYNGEE. Trimming pared 4 bases from V and 0 bases from J, leaving 11 bases between. The CDR3 DNA follows: TGTGCCAGCAGCTCGCGACGGAGCTCCTATAATTCACCCCTCCACTTT. It yields the protein CASSSRRSSYNSPLHF.

This rearrangement joins TRBV7-8 to TRBJ2-2, with D perhaps matching TRBD2 (5 bases). The germline V and J ends were trimmed by 6 bases and 2 bases, with 13 bases remaining between them. This CDR3 is 15 amino acids long. CDR1 and CDR2 (germline): SGHVS, FQNEAQ. The CDR3 region has the DNA TGTGCCAGCAGGATCCGGGATCTCAACACCGGGGAGCTGTTTTTT. Its protein product is CASRIRDLNTGELFF.

The rearrangement links TRBV24-1 to TRBJ2-3; 16 bases are a match to TRBD2. This CDR3 contains 22 residues. J gave up 5 bases and V 1 base, and 17 bases lay outside the gene matches. Germline V gives CDR1 KGHDR, CDR2 SFDVKD. This CDR3 reads CATSDLSGDRGLAGGPGDTQYF. The CDR3 DNA sequence: TGTGCCACCAGTGATTTATCGGGTGACAGGGGACTAGCGGGAGGGCCAGGAGATACGCAGTATTTT.

This clone was seen only a few times. This chain links TRBV5-8 with TRBJ2-6, with D possibly TRBD1 on 6 matching bases. Per the germline V gene, CDR1 is SGHTS and CDR2 is YDEGEE. V gave up 5 bases and J gave up 4 bases, with 22 bases separating them. The CDR3 is 18 amino acids. CDR3 coding DNA: TGTGCCAGCAGTCCTGGGCCAGGGGTACTGGGGGGGGCCAACGTCCTGACTTTC. This gives the protein CASSPGPGVLGGANVLTF.